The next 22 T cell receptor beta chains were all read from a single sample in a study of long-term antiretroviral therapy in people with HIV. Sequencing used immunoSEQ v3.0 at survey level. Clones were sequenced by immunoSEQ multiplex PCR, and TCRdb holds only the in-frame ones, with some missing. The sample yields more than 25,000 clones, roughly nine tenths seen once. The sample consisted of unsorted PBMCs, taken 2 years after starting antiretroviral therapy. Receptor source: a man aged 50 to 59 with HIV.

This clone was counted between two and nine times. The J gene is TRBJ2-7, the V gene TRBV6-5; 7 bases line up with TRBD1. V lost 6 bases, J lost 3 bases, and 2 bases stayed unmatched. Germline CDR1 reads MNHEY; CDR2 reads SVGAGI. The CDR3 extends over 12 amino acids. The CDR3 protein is CASSRTGYEQYF. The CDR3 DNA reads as TGTGCCAGCAGCCGGACAGGCTACGAGCAGTACTTC.

In nucleotides, the CDR3 is TGTGCCAGCAGTATAAGGTCTAGCGGGATCTCCTACAATGAGCAGTTCTTC. Its protein product is CASSIRSSGISYNEQFF. The rearrangement links TRBV27 to TRBJ2-1; 9 bases line up with TRBD2. CDR1 MNHEY and CDR2 SMNVEV come from the germline V gene (reference sequence). The J segment lost 0 bases and the V segment lost 5 bases, leaving 8 bases of the junction unmatched. The CDR3 is 17 residues long.

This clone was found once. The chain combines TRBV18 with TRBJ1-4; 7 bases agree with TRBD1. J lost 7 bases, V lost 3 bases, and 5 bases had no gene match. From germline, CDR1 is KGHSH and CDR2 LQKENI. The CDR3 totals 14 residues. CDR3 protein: CASSPPPGGEKLFF. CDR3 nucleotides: TGTGCCAGCTCACCTCCCCCAGGGGGTGAAAAACTGTTTTTT.

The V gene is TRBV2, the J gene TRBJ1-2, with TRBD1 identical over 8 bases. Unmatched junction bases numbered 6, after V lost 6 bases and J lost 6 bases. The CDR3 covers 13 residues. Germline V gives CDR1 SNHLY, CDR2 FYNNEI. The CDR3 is CASRPGQGDGYTF. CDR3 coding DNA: TGTGCCAGCAGGCCTGGACAGGGAGATGGCTACACCTTC.

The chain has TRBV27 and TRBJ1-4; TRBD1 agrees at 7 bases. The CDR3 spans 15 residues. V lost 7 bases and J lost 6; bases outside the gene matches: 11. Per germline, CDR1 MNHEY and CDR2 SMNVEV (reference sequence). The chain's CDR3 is CASKLGQGDYEKLFF. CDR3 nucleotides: TGTGCCAGCAAACTGGGGCAGGGGGATTATGAAAAACTGTTTTTT.

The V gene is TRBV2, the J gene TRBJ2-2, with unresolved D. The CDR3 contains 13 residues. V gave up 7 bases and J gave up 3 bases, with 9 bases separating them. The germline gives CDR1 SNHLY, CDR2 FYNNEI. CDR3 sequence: CASTRTDTGELFF. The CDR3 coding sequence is TGTGCCAGCACCAGGACGGACACCGGGGAGCTGTTTTTT.

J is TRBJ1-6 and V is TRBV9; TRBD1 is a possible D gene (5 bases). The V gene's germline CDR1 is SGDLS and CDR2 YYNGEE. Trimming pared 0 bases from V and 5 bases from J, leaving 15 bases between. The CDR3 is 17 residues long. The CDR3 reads CASSVGDSGVDNSPLHF. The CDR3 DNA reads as TGTGCCAGCAGCGTAGGAGATTCGGGGGTGGATAATTCACCCCTCCACTTT.

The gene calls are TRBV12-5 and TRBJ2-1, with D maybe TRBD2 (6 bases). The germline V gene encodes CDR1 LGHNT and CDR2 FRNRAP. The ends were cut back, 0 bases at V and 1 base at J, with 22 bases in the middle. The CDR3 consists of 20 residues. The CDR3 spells CASGLVPRWSGYQSYNEQFF. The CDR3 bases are TGTGCTAGTGGTTTGGTCCCCCGTTGGAGCGGGTACCAATCCTACAATGAGCAGTTCTTC.

CDR3 region: CASSSGVLLYGETQYF. In nucleotides, the CDR3 is TGCGCCAGCAGCTCTGGCGTACTCCTCTATGGGGAGACCCAGTACTTC. The chain uses TRBV5-1 and TRBJ2-5; D call uncertain. Germline-derived CDR1 and CDR2 are SGHRS and YFSETQ. The CDR3 contains 16 residues. Trimming stripped 3 bases from V and 5 bases from J, with 20 bases between. The full variable domain, its missing parts supplied by reference TRBV5-1 and TRBJ2-5, is KAGVTQTPRYLIKTRGQQVTLSCSPISGHRSVSWYQQTPGQGLQFLFEYFSETQRNKGNFPGRFSGRQFSNSRSEMNVSTLELGDSALYLCASSSGVLLYGETQYFGPGTRLLVL.

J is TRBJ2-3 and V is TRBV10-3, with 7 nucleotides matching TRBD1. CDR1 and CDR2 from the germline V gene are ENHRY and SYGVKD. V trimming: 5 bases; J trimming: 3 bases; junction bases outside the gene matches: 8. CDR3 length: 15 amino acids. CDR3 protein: CAISLQGTGTDTQYF. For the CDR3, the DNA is TGTGCCATCAGTCTACAGGGGACGGGGACAGATACGCAGTATTTT.

In nucleotides, the CDR3 is TGCGCCAGCAGCTCTCGAGCGGGGGGGCCGCACAATGAGCAGTTCTTC. It is translated as CASSSRAGGPHNEQFF. This chain joins TRBV4-3 and TRBJ2-1; TRBD2 agrees at 10 bases. V lost 5 bases, J lost 5 bases, and 9 bases stayed unmatched. Germline V lookup: CDR1 LGHNA, CDR2 YSLEER. The CDR3 loop spans 16 amino acids.

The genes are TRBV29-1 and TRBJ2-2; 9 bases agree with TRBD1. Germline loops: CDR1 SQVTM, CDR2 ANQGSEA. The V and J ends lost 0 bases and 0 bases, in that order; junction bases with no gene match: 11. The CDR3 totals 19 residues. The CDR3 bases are TGCAGCGTTGAAGACTCAGGACAGGGGCCTGATACGAACACCGGGGAGCTGTTTTTT. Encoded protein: CSVEDSGQGPDTNTGELFF.

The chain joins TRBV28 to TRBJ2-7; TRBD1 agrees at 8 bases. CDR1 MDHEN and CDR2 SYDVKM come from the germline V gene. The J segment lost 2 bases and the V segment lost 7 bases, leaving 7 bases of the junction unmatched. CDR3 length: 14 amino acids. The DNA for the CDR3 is TGTGCCAGCACCCTGGACAGGGTCGCCTACGAGCAGTACTTC. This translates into CASTLDRVAYEQYF.

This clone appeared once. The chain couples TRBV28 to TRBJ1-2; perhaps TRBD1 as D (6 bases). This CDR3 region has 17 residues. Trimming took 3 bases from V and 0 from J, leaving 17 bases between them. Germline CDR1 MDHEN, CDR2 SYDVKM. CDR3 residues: CASSLTGVVLANYGYTF. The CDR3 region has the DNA TGTGCCAGCAGTTTGACAGGAGTGGTTTTAGCTAACTATGGCTACACCTTC.

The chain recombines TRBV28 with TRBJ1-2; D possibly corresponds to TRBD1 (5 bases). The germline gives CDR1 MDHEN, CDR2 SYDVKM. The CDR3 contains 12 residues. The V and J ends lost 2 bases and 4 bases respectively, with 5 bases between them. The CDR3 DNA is TGTGCCAGCAGTTTAGGGACCTATGGCTACACCTTC. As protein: CASSLGTYGYTF.

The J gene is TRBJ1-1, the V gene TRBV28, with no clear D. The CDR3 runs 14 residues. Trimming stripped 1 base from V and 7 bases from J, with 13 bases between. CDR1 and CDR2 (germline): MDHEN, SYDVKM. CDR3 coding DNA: TGTGCCAGCAGTTTATTAGGGAAGGACGGTGAAGCTTTCTTT. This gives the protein CASSLLGKDGEAFF.

The CDR3 protein is CASSLPDRYSGNTIYF. In nucleotides, the CDR3 is TGTGCCAGCAGTTTACCAGACAGGTACTCTGGAAACACCATATATTTT. This sequence joins TRBV28 and TRBJ1-3; TRBD1 is a possible D gene (6 bases). Per germline, CDR1 MDHEN and CDR2 SYDVKM. CDR3 length equals 16 residues. Trimming took 2 bases from V and 0 from J, leaving 11 bases between them.

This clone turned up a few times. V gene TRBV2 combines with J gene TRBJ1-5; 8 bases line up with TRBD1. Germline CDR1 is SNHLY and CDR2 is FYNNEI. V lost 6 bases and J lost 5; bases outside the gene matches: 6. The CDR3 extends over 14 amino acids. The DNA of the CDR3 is TGTGCCAGCAGCCAGGACAGGGTTGATCAGCCCCAGCATTTT. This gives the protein CASSQDRVDQPQHF.

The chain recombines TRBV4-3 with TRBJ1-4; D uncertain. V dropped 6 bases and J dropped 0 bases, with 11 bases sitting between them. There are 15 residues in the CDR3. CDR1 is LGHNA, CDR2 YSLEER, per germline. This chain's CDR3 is CASRWTDATNEKLFF. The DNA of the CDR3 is TGCGCCAGCAGGTGGACGGATGCAACTAATGAAAAACTGTTTTTT.

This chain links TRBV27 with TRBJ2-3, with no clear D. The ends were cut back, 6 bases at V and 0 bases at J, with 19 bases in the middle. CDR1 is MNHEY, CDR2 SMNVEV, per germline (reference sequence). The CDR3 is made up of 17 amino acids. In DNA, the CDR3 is TGTGCCAGCAGCAGCCTGGTTTGGGCCACTAGCACAGATACGCAGTATTTT. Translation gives CASSSLVWATSTDTQYF.

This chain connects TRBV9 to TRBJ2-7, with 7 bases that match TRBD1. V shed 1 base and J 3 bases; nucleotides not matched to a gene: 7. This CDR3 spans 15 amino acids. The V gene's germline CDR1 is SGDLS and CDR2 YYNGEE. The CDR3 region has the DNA TGTGCCAGCAGCGTACTTCCGGACAGGAACTACGAGCAGTACTTC. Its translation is CASSVLPDRNYEQYF.

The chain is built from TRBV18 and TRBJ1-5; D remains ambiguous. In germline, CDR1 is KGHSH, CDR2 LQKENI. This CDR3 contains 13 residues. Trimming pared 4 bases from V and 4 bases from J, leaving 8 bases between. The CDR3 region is CASSHEWNQPQHF. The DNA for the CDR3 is TGTGCCAGCTCACACGAGTGGAATCAGCCCCAGCATTTT.